This entry is about one T cell receptor (beta chain). The data were taken from a study of blood T cell repertoires in COVID-19. Across the study: Spain, Italy and the United States supplied samples that represented acute and convalescent COVID-19. PBMCs, B-cell-depleted T cells, or T cells provided the cDNA or gDNA that made up the material.

The CDR3 sequence is 14 residues long. V gave up 5 bases and J gave up 1 base, with 12 bases separating them. Germline V lookup: CDR1 SGHTA, CDR2 FQGNSA. The authors' processing: Reference gene primer amplification gave estimated nucleated cell counts. Using immunoSEQ multiplex PCR, the repertoire was profiled, and TCRdb retains in-frame clones only, with some absent. Clone size and the V and J calls come from that table; the DNA yielded D and trimming. Of 180,000 or so clones listed, more than 75% are singletons. It was during active infection that Seattle patients were enrolled and then longitudinally followed.

V and J are TRBV7-2 and TRBJ2-7; tentative D call: TRBD2 (5 bases). The TCR was taken from a person aged 65-85 years with COVID-19, enrolled during active disease. The material sequenced was peripheral blood. The CDR3 loop reads CASSPQRISYEQYF. For the CDR3, the DNA is TGTGCCAGCAGCCCACAGCGGATTTCCTACGAGCAGTACTTC. Full variable domain (missing parts from reference TRBV7-2 and TRBJ2-7): GAGVSQSPSNKVTEKGKDVELRCDPISGHTALYWYRQSLGQGLEFLIYFQGNSAPDKSGLPSDRFSAERTGGSVSTLTIQRTQQEDSAVYLCASSPQRISYEQYFGPGTRLTVT.